Shown below are 27 T cell receptor beta chains from a single sample sequenced in a study of PD-1 blockade in classical Hodgkin lymphoma. Assay used: immunoSEQ multiplex PCR; TCRdb lists only in-frame clones, some missing. The table lists about 90,000 clones, roughly 91% of them singletons, with roughly 3% in the top ten. Exposure to brentuximab vedotin varied, and each patient had relapsed following autologous stem cell transplantation. The sequencing here drew on peripheral blood mononuclear cells (PBMCs), taken before the second cycle of nivolumab. The origin of the receptors is a human donor with classical Hodgkin lymphoma.

The chain links TRBV11-3 to TRBJ1-3; the D is unclear. The germline CDR1 and CDR2 sequences are SGHNT and YENEEA. The CDR3 is made up of 15 amino acids. Trimming removed 1 base from V and 0 bases from J, with 7 bases in between. The CDR3 nucleotides read TGTGCCAGCAGCTTAGCGCCCTTCTCTGGAAACACCATATATTTT. Translated, it gives CASSLAPFSGNTIYF.

This sequence joins TRBV28 and TRBJ2-7; maybe TRBD2 (5 bases). Germline V lookup: CDR1 MDHEN, CDR2 SYDVKM. Trimming removed 2 bases from V and 4 bases from J, with 18 bases in between. The CDR3 sequence is 16 residues long. CDR3 residues: CASSLNLGVSAYEQYF. The DNA of the CDR3 is TGTGCCAGCAGTTTAAACCTGGGAGTTTCTGCTTACGAGCAGTACTTC.

Here the CDR3 DNA reads TGTGCCAGCAGTCCTTGGACAGGGAGCTACAATGAGCAGTTCTTC. Translating gives CASSPWTGSYNEQFF. The gene calls are TRBV2 and TRBJ2-1; 8 bases are shared with TRBD1. The trim removed 5 bases at V and 3 bases at J, leaving 6 bases unmatched. The germline V gene encodes CDR1 SNHLY and CDR2 FYNNEI. CDR3 length: 15 residues.

The chain uses TRBV9 and TRBJ1-4; 7 bases are shared with TRBD1. Losses at the gene ends were 4 bases for V and 4 bases for J; bases not matched to a gene: 7. Germline V gene data show CDR1 as SGDLS and CDR2 as YYNGEE. This CDR3 region has 15 residues. CDR3 region: CASSQGQVVNEKLFF. DNA for the CDR3: TGTGCCAGCAGCCAAGGACAGGTTGTTAATGAAAAACTGTTTTTT.

This rearrangement joins TRBV5-1 to TRBJ2-7; D gene unclear. The CDR3 is made up of 15 amino acids. V was trimmed by 5 bases and J by 0 bases, leaving 15 bases between them. The germline gives CDR1 SGHRS, CDR2 YFSETQ. For the CDR3, the DNA is TGCGCCAGCAGAAGAGAGACTCCGAGCTCCTACGAGCAGTACTTC. Protein sequence: CASRRETPSSYEQYF.

The V and J genes are TRBV6-6 and TRBJ1-1, with 9 bases identical to TRBD1. CDR1 is MNHNY, CDR2 SVGAGI, per germline (reference sequence). J lost 1 base, V lost 5 bases, and 5 bases had no gene match. The CDR3 is 15 amino acids. The DNA for the CDR3 is TGTGCCAGCAGTCTACAGGGGGCCACGAACACTGAAGCTTTCTTT. It yields the protein CASSLQGATNTEAFF.

The rearrangement links TRBV4-1 to TRBJ2-7; TRBD2 is a possible D gene (6 bases). There are 16 residues in the CDR3. Germline V CDR1 and CDR2: MGHRA, YSYEKL. Trimming shortened V by 0 bases and J by 1 base, and 13 bases separated the two germline ends. The CDR3, as DNA: TGCGCCAGCAGCCAAGAGAAAGCGGGCCCTTCCTACGAGCAGTACTTC. It specifies CASSQEKAGPSYEQYF.

In nucleotides, the CDR3 is TGTGCCAGCAGTTTAGGTCTAGCGATTATCTACGAGCAGTACTTC. Its translation is CASSLGLAIIYEQYF. The genes are TRBV28 and TRBJ2-7; D possibly corresponds to TRBD2 (6 bases). The CDR3 is 15 residues long. V was trimmed by 2 bases and J by 3 bases, leaving 14 bases between them. Germline CDR1 is MDHEN and CDR2 is SYDVKM.

V gene TRBV19 combines with J gene TRBJ1-5; weak D call: TRBD1 (6 bases). Germline CDR1 LNHDA, CDR2 SQIVND (reference sequence). V lost 11 bases to trimming and J lost 9 bases, with 26 bases between them. The CDR3 consists of 15 residues. The CDR3 region is CASSGAEFTRGPQHF. The CDR3 DNA is TGTGCCTCATCCGGGGCTGAGTTCACCAGGGGGCCCCAGCATTTT.

The chain joins TRBV28 to TRBJ1-5; TRBD1 aligns across 8 bases. From germline, CDR1 is MDHEN and CDR2 SYDVKM. This CDR3 has 16 residues. J gave up 4 bases and V 4 bases, and 9 bases lay outside the gene matches. The CDR3 here is CASSSWTGIINQPQHF. For the CDR3, the DNA is TGTGCCAGCAGTTCCTGGACAGGGATAATTAATCAGCCCCAGCATTTT.

The J gene is TRBJ2-5, the V gene TRBV6-1; perhaps TRBD1 as D (5 bases). The germline V gene has CDR1 MNHNS and CDR2 SASEGT. This CDR3 spans 10 amino acids. In nucleotides, the CDR3 is TGTAGCATAGGGGTGGTTGAGCAGTACTTC. Translated: CSIGVVEQYF.

The chain has TRBV7-2 and TRBJ2-1, with 13 bases identical to TRBD2. Per the germline V gene, CDR1 is SGHTA and CDR2 is FQGNSA. The CDR3 length is 18 residues. The junction had 14 bases not matched to a gene; V was cut back by 5 bases and J by 7 bases. The CDR3 region is CASSPQTGLAGVWNEQFF. As DNA, the CDR3 is TGTGCCAGCAGCCCCCAGACCGGACTAGCGGGAGTCTGGAATGAGCAGTTCTTC.

V gene TRBV9 combines with J gene TRBJ2-3, with no clear D. V gave up 1 base and J gave up 5 bases, with 2 bases separating them. CDR1 SGDLS and CDR2 YYNGEE come from the germline V gene. CDR3 size: 11 residues. The CDR3 bases are TGTGCCAGCAGCGTAATAGATACGCAGTATTTT. Encoded protein: CASSVIDTQYF.

This chain joins TRBV30 and TRBJ2-5; D gene ambiguous. The CDR3 covers 11 residues. The V end lost 4 bases, the J end lost 1 base, and 4 bases lay between the germline ends. CDR1 is GTSNPN and CDR2 is SVGIG in the germline V gene (reference sequence). CDR3 DNA sequence: TGTGCCTGGACCTCCCAAGAGACCCAGTACTTC. It yields the protein CAWTSQETQYF.

This chain connects TRBV9 to TRBJ2-3; 7 bases align to TRBD2. Germline CDR1 reads SGDLS; CDR2 reads YYNGEE. Trimming cost V 4 bases and J 0 bases; bases outside gene matches: 5. This CDR3 region has 15 residues. CDR3: CASSPAGYSTDTQYF. The DNA for the CDR3 is TGTGCCAGCAGCCCAGCGGGATACAGCACAGATACGCAGTATTTT.

V is TRBV5-8 and J is TRBJ2-3; D gene uncertain. The CDR3 consists of 14 residues. Germline lookup yields CDR1 SGHTS and CDR2 YDEGEE. The V end lost 7 bases, the J end lost 2 bases, and 14 bases lay between the germline ends. The CDR3 coding sequence is TGTGCCAGCCGACTTCACACCAACACAGATACGCAGTATTTT. It translates to CASRLHTNTDTQYF.

The chain links TRBV4-2 to TRBJ2-1, with TRBD2 matching 8 bases. The CDR3 covers 15 residues. V was clipped by 4 bases and J by 6 bases; unmatched bases: 8. Germline V CDR1 and CDR2: LGHNA, YNFKEQ. The CDR3 DNA reads TGTGCCAGCAGCCCAGGAGCGGGAGCGGGCAATGAGCAGTTCTTC. The encoded protein is CASSPGAGAGNEQFF.

This clone was recorded a few times. V usage is TRBV5-3 and J usage is TRBJ1-2; D remains ambiguous. TRBV5-3 carries the ORF label, with uncertain function. The V end was cut by 4 bases, the J end by 6 bases, with 13 bases between. The CDR3 is made up of 13 amino acids. CDR3: CARSPETSNGYTF. The CDR3 DNA is TGTGCCAGAAGCCCCGAGACGTCGAATGGCTACACCTTC.

The chain uses TRBV9 and TRBJ2-7; 16 nucleotides align to TRBD2. The CDR3 contains 18 residues. With V trimmed by 3 bases and J by 2 bases, 8 bases remained unmatched. CDR1 and CDR2 (germline): SGDLS, YYNGEE. CDR3: CASSAHPGTSGRAYEQYF. The CDR3, as DNA: TGTGCCAGCAGCGCCCATCCCGGGACTAGCGGGAGGGCCTACGAGCAGTACTTC.

The chain couples TRBV18 to TRBJ2-3, with 10 bases aligning to TRBD2. CDR3 length: 17 residues. Per germline, CDR1 KGHSH and CDR2 LQKENI. V shed 3 bases, J shed 6 bases, and the junction held 12 bases outside the gene matches. The CDR3 spells CASSPVPSGSYYDTQYF. CDR3 DNA sequence: TGTGCCAGCTCACCGGTCCCTAGCGGGAGTTATTATGATACGCAGTATTTT.

This chain joins TRBV6-5 and TRBJ2-3; 8 nucleotides line up with TRBD2. This CDR3 is built from 15 residues. V shed 4 bases and J 2 bases; nucleotides not matched to a gene: 5. Germline loops: CDR1 MNHEY, CDR2 SVGAGI. This CDR3 reads CASSFAGGPTDTQYF. The DNA of the CDR3 is TGTGCCAGCAGTTTTGCGGGAGGCCCCACAGATACGCAGTATTTT.

The CDR3 DNA follows: TGTGCCAGCAGCTCCGGACAAAACTACGAGCAGTACTTC. It codes for CASSSGQNYEQYF. This rearrangement joins TRBV7-9 to TRBJ2-7; D possibly corresponds to TRBD1 (5 bases). The germline gives CDR1 SEHNR, CDR2 FQNEAQ (reference sequence). CDR3 size: 13 residues. Trimming shortened V by 4 bases and J by 3 bases, and 10 bases separated the two germline ends.

The chain employs TRBV19 and TRBJ2-1; the D gene is possibly TRBD2 (7 bases). V was shortened by 3 bases and J by 1 base, with 10 bases between the two germline ends. The CDR3 extends over 15 amino acids. CDR1 and CDR2 from the germline V gene are LNHDA and SQIVND (reference sequence). This chain's CDR3 is CASSIGGQSYNEQFF. CDR3 DNA: TGTGCCAGTAGTATCGGGGGGCAGTCCTACAATGAGCAGTTCTTC.

The rearrangement links TRBV27 to TRBJ1-2; possible D gene TRBD1, 6 bases. V was pared by 5 bases and J by 2 bases, with 15 bases between. This CDR3 is 15 amino acids long. The germline V gene has CDR1 MNHEY and CDR2 SMNVEV (reference sequence). As DNA, the CDR3 is TGTGCCAGCAGTCTTAGTTTAGACAGGAACTATGGCTACACCTTC. It translates to CASSLSLDRNYGYTF.

The V gene is TRBV7-6, the J gene TRBJ1-5; D is perhaps TRBD1 (5 bases). Trimming cost V 5 bases and J 3 bases, with 17 bases left between them. The CDR3 runs to 16 residues. Germline V gives CDR1 SGHVS, CDR2 FNYEAQ. In nucleotides, the CDR3 is TGTGCCAGCAGCCGAGGGGTGGTCGGATCCAATCAGCCCCAGCATTTT. It specifies CASSRGVVGSNQPQHF.

The J gene is TRBJ1-5, the V gene TRBV27; maybe TRBD1 (6 bases). Per germline, CDR1 MNHEY and CDR2 SMNVEV (reference sequence). CDR3 size: 13 residues. Between the trimmed V and J ends, which lost 6 bases and 7 bases, there was a span of 13 bases. The CDR3 region is CASSTTGYQPQHF. CDR3 in DNA: TGTGCCAGCAGCACTACAGGGTACCAGCCCCAGCATTTT.

The gene calls are TRBV6-1 and TRBJ2-2; D is unclear. The CDR3 length is 13 residues. Trimming shortened V by 3 bases and J by 4 bases, and 6 bases separated the two germline ends. Germline loops: CDR1 MNHNS, CDR2 SASEGT. CDR3 in amino acids: CASSEWGTGELFF. CDR3 in DNA: TGTGCCAGCAGTGAGTGGGGCACCGGGGAGCTGTTTTTT.